There are many counts of the clone carrying this TCR beta chain. The data are from a study of T cells in Graves' hyperthyroidism and ophthalmopathy. RNA transcripts served as the template for amplifying TCR beta CDR3 regions. The study used the HTBI primer set for a first-round RT-PCR of the TCR CDR3. TCRdb fed the multiplex PCR reads into MiXCR, producing one record per CDR3 protein. The top ten hold 3.5% to 4% of the sample, which has some 620,000 distinct CDR3 sequences, about 17% seen once. The germline V gene encodes CDR1 SNHLY and CDR2 FYNNEI. The V end was cut by 6 bases, the J end by 4 bases, with 15 bases between. This CDR3 is built from 15 residues.

Sequencing was performed on blood. This receptor was obtained from a woman between 25 and 40 years old with Graves' hyperthyroidism. This chain links TRBV2 with TRBJ2-2; D perhaps matches TRBD1 (6 bases). The DNA for the CDR3 is TGTGCCAGCAGGGTACAGGGTACGGGCACCGGGGAGCTGTTTTTT. Translated: CASRVQGTGTGELFF.